This T cell receptor beta chain was recovered during a study of blood T cell repertoires in COVID-19. About the research overall: Acute and convalescent COVID-19 samples came from the United States, Italy and Spain. T cells, B-cell-depleted T cells, or PBMCs supplied cDNA or gDNA.

Two consecutive negative NP/OP PCR tests, clearance, or resolved symptoms defined Cohort 3 recovery. Original processing methods: Using reference gene primer amplification, nucleated cell counts were estimated. Assay: immunoSEQ multiplex PCR; the TCRdb copy retains only in-frame clones and omits some. V, J and clone size derive from that table, while D and trimming were established from the DNA sequence. The sample has approximately 400,000 clones, about 88% seen once. The germline V and J ends were trimmed by 5 bases and 4 bases, with 14 bases remaining between them. The CDR3 extends over 14 amino acids. Germline V gene data show CDR1 as MNHNY and CDR2 as SVGAGI (reference sequence).

The sequenced sample was PBMCs or T cells enriched from blood (not recorded which). This sequence was found in a woman in her late teens or twenties who had recovered from COVID-19. V gene TRBV6-6 combines with J gene TRBJ1-1; D is perhaps TRBD1 (6 bases). CDR3 loop: CASSPLQGITEAFF. For the CDR3, the DNA is TGTGCCAGCAGTCCCTTACAGGGTATCACTGAAGCTTTCTTT.